Listed here are 5 T cell receptor beta chains from one sample, sequenced in a study of T-cell reconstitution after alpha-beta-depleted transplantation in children. The TCRbeta library incorporated unique molecular identifiers. TCRdb reprocessed the PCR reads with MiXCR, giving one entry per CDR3 protein. The data contain about 980,000 distinct CDR3 sequences, roughly 29% of them singletons. Here the sequenced sample was PBMCs, mostly from graft donor cells, taken 360 days after TCRalphabeta/CD19-depleted stem cell transplant. The receptors were gathered from a boy under two years old who had a stem cell transplant for SCID, so the T cells may come from the graft donor.

The chain employs TRBV24-1 and TRBJ2-7; D remains unclear. V lost 4 bases and J 5 bases, leaving 20 bases between the germline ends. Germline V gives CDR1 KGHDR, CDR2 SFDVKD. This CDR3 has 16 amino acids. The CDR3 nucleotides are TGTGCCACCAGTGAGGCGTGCAGGCCGTCTGGGGACGAGCAGTACTTC. Residues: CATSEACRPSGDEQYF.

A few counts support this clonotype. The chain recombines TRBV12-3 or TRBV12-4 with TRBJ2-5, with a possible D match to TRBD1 (5 bases). The CDR3 is made up of 14 amino acids. Trimming removed 7 bases from V and 5 bases from J, with 17 bases in between. CDR3 nucleotides: TGTGCCAGCACCCTGACGACAGCGTCGGAGACCCAGTACTTC. The encoded protein is CASTLTTASETQYF.

This chain uses TRBV5-1 with TRBJ2-4, with D unclear. Between the trimmed V and J ends, which lost 0 bases and 5 bases, there was a span of 12 bases. The CDR3 length is 15 residues. Germline V CDR1 and CDR2: SGHRS, YFSETQ. CDR3 residues: CASSLASLPENIQYF. The CDR3 DNA is TGCGCCAGCAGCTTGGCTTCCCTTCCCGAAAACATTCAGTACTTC. Full variable domain (missing parts from reference TRBV5-1 and TRBJ2-4): KAGVTQTPRYLIKTRGQQVTLSCSPISGHRSVSWYQQTPGQGLQFLFEYFSETQRNKGNFPGRFSGRQFSNSRSEMNVSTLELGDSALYLCASSLASLPENIQYFGAGTRLSVL.

This clonotype was seen a handful of times. This rearrangement joins TRBV28 to TRBJ1-2; tentatively, D is TRBD1 (6 bases). Trimming cost V 5 bases and J 0 bases, with 16 bases left between them. Looked up from germline, CDR1 is MDHEN and CDR2 is SYDVKM. The CDR3 is 16 residues long. The CDR3 DNA reads as TGTGCCAGCAGTCCAGGACAGTGGGAAGCTAACTATGGCTACACCTTC. Its translation: CASSPGQWEANYGYTF.

This clonotype appeared a few times. This chain joins TRBV12-3 or TRBV12-4 and TRBJ2-7; a weak D match, TRBD1 (5 bases). V lost 5 bases to trimming and J lost 5 bases, with 19 bases between them. The CDR3 contains 15 residues. CDR3 coding DNA: TGTGCCAGCAGTCACCGGGCCAAAGGGGCCCACGAGCAGTACTTC. This codes for CASSHRAKGAHEQYF.